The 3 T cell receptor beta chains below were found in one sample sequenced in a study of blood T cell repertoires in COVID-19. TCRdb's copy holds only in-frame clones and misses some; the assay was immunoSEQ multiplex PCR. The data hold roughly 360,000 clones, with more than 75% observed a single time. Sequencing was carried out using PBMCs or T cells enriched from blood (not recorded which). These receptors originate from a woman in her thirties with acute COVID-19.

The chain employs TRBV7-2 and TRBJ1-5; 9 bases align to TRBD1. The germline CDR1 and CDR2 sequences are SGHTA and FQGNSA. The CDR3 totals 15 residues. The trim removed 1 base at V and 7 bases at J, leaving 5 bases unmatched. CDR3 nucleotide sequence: TGTGCCAGCAGCTTAGACAGGGGGCCGCGCCAGCCCCAGCATTTT. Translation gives CASSLDRGPRQPQHF.

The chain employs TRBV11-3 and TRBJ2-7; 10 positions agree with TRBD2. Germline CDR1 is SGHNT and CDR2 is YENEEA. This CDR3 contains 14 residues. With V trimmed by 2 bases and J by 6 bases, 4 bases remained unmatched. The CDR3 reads CASSLSGGAGEQYF. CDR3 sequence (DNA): TGTGCCAGCAGCTTAAGCGGGGGGGCGGGCGAGCAGTACTTC.

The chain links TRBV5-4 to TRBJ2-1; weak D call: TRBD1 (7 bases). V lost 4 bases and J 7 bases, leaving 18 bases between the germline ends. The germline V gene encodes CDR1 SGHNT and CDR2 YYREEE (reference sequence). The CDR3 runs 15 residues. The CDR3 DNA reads TGTGCCAGCAGCCCGGAGGGACAGAGGACAAATGAGCAGTTCTTC. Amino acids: CASSPEGQRTNEQFF.